The following is a TCR beta chain sequence with its context. No antigen is known for it. This entry is derived from a study of Ad26.COV2.S vaccination and SARS-CoV-2 variants. Whole-study context: Ad26.COV2.S shots went into the muscle once or twice, 56 days apart.

V was pared by 0 bases and J by 5 bases, with 9 bases between. CDR1 SGHRS and CDR2 YFSETQ come from the germline V gene. The CDR3 has 14 amino acids. Only in-frame clones appear in the TCRdb table, and some are missing; sequencing was by immunoSEQ multiplex PCR. The sample carries some 320,000 clones, around four fifths recorded once. Study observations and caveats: Vaccine and placebo groups showed comparable non-spike TCR breadth.

The treatment: 15 to 20 received Ad26.COV2.S at low or high dose, single or two shots; about 5 received placebo; per-sample allocation not given. At day 63 after the first vaccine or placebo injection, samples were drawn. The chain joins TRBV5-1 to TRBJ2-1, with D hard to call. The specimen was peripheral blood, collected in a trial of Ad26.COV2.S vaccine versus placebo. The sequence was obtained from a person aged 18-65 years who received the Ad26.COV2.S COVID-19 vaccine or a placebo. This CDR3 reads CASSLAAANNEQFF. Here the CDR3 DNA reads TGCGCCAGCAGCTTGGCTGCGGCGAACAATGAGCAGTTCTTC.